Listed here is a single T cell receptor beta chain. Its target antigen remains unknown. No clone much larger than this one lies a single base away; base qualities are absent. The intended sense of this specimen's treatment or condition label: oral pan-JAK inhibitor, 5-10 mg twice daily. Lesional scalp punch biopsies and peripheral blood were collected from alopecia areata patients. PBMCs were separated by density centrifugation and stained for CD3, CD4 and CD8, after which CD4+ and CD8+ T cells were sorted on a FACSAria. The method was the immunoSEQ multiplex PCR assay. RNA was extracted from all samples and reverse transcribed into cDNA as template for TCR sequencing. SuperScript III was used to make first-strand cDNA, primed with a 2:1 mix of oligo-dT and random hexamers. A synthetic immune receptor repertoire was used to gauge amplification bias, and whatever bias remained was removed computationally. Processing in the source paper ran as follows. Raw reads were preprocessed for error removal, and CDR3 was defined according to IMGT conventions as running from the conserved cysteine to phenylalanine. Clonality was computed as 1 minus the Shannon entropy, with the entropy normalized by log2 of the number of productive unique TCRs. Whether each scalp clone was CD4 or CD8 was inferred by checking scalp TCRbeta sequences against the CD4 and CD8 repertoires from sorted blood. The source is immuneACCESS, and TCRdb retained only in-frame sequences with V and J called. Part of the clones is not carried over; for the studies checked, unresolved V genes explain less than half of this, and the remainder is unexplained. V and J calls and clone size are those listed in that table; D and trimming were worked out from the DNA. The sample data list about 210,000 clones, and around two fifths of these were observed just once. The ten largest clones add up to 0.48% of the sample.

The entry originates in a study of CD8+ T cells in alopecia areata (dated by TCRdb to 2016 to 2019). Regarding the complete study: Treated patients were enrolled in an open-label pilot trial of oral tofacitinib at 5 to 10 mg twice daily for moderate-to-severe alopecia areata. TCRbeta CDR3 regions were amplified by immunoSEQ multiplex PCR using 35 Vbeta forward and 13 Jbeta reverse primers. Scalp clonality was compared across normal scalp (n=4), patchy alopecia areata scalp (n=8), and alopecia totalis/universalis scalp (n=8). Tofacitinib-treated patients had biopsies at baseline and at 4 and 24 weeks of treatment, with a later scalp biopsy in several patients. The RNA source kit depended on sample type: the PAXgene miRNA kit for fixed scalp, the miRNeasy kit for PBMCs, and the RNeasy kit for mouse skin. Tofacitinib was administered for 6 to 18 months, and 6 months of follow-up off drug were then conducted to assess delayed response and recurrence. In both human patients and the C3H/HeJ mouse model, the study applied high-throughput TCRbeta sequencing to look at T cell clonal expansion in alopecia areata. In treated patients, disease severity was measured using the SALT score, which gives the percentage of scalp surface area affected. Human TCRbeta sequencing covered scalp tissue and sorted CD4+ and CD8+ peripheral blood T cells from patchy and totalis/universalis alopecia areata patients and healthy controls. What the authors observed across the whole study: Because the treated cohort was small and included a single nonresponder, larger studies are needed to assess links between baseline CD8+ expansion and response. Shared TCR sequences between patients were less evident than in mice, which may be partly attributable to HLA diversity in the patient population. Tofacitinib significantly lowered scalp clonality and the number of expanded CD8+ clones among the top 100 scalp clones. Scalp TCR repertoire analysis is complicated because resident alphabeta T cells in normal human skin are also sequenced, whereas mouse skin is dominated by gammadelta T cells. Compared with normal scalp, lesional scalp, particularly in alopecia totalis/universalis, had higher clonality and more expanded CD8+ clones, which suggests antigenic drive. Many expanded lesional clones were found to persist in scalp and blood during tofacitinib treatment, and relapse after treatment cessation may be partly explained by this persistence.

Per the germline V gene, MGHRA is the CDR1 and YSYEKL is the CDR2. The CDR3 sequence holds 16 residues, the cysteine and phenylalanine included. Only CDR3 DNA is held: 48 bases, read in frame from base 1. The trim is 0 bases for V and 0 bases for J, with a gap of 6 bases between the germline ends. The chain was built from TRBV4-1 and TRBJ1-6, with an unclear D gene assignment. The specimen comprised CD4+ T cells sorted from blood, sampled at approximately week 31, from a patient treated with tofacitinib. The receptor comes from a human donor with alopecia areata. The sequenced DNA: TGCGCCAGCAGCCAAGACCCAGACTCCTATAATTCACCCCTCCACTTT. Its coded protein is CASSQDPDSYNSPLHF.